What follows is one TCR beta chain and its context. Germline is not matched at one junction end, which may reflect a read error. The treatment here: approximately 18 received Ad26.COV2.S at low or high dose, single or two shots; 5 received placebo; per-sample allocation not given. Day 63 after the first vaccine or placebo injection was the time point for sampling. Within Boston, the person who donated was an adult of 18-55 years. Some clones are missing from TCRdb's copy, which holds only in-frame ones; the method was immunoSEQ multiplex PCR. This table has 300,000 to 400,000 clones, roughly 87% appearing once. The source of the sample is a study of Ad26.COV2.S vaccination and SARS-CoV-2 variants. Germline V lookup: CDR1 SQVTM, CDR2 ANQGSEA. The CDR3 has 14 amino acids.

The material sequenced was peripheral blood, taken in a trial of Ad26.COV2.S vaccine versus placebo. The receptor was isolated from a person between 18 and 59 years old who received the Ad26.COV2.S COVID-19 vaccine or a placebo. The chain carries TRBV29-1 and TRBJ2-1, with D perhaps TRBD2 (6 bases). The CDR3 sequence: CSVAALLTGGAVVF. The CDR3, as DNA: TGCAGCGTTGCCGCTCTCCTAACAGGCGGGGCTGTGGTCTTC.